These 5 T cell receptor beta chains came from one sample sequenced in a study of cytomegalovirus exposure and HLA in healthy donors (dated by TCRdb to about 2017). The method behind the library was the immunoSEQ multiplex PCR assay. A mixture of 60 forward primers for TCR Vbeta segments and 13 reverse primers for TCR Jbeta segments was used in the multiplex PCR. In its TCRdb copy, this immuneACCESS table keeps in-frame sequences only and misses some clones. Where compared with another copy, unresolved V genes explain less than half of these, and the others have no known cause. Recorded for this sample are over 80,000 clones; about 80% of them occurred a single time. Approximately 6% of the sample is held by the ten biggest clonotypes. Sequencing used PBMCs. The receptors were gathered from a female donor in good health and CMV-seronegative.

The rearrangement uses TRBV27 and TRBJ2-3; 10 bases match TRBD2. This CDR3 region has 13 residues. The V segment lost 6 bases and the J segment 6 bases; nucleotides outside the gene matches: 3. Germline V gene sequence: CDR1 MNHEY, CDR2 SMNVEV (reference sequence). The CDR3: CASSSGRADTQYF. The CDR3 nucleotides are TGTGCCAGCAGCAGCGGGAGGGCGGATACGCAGTATTTT.

The chain uses TRBV6-4 and TRBJ2-6; TRBD2 matches at 10 bases. This CDR3 spans 18 amino acids. The germline V gene has CDR1 MRHNA and CDR2 SNTAGT. J lost 0 bases, V lost 3 bases, and 5 bases had no gene match. The CDR3 DNA follows: TGTGCCAGCAGTGAAATAGCGGGAGGTCCCTCTGGGGCCAACGTCCTGACTTTC. It specifies CASSEIAGGPSGANVLTF.

The chain employs TRBV4-1 and TRBJ1-2; D remains ambiguous. The CDR3 length is 16 residues. Trimming removed 0 bases from V and 6 bases from J, with 17 bases in between. Looked up from germline, CDR1 is MGHRA and CDR2 is YSYEKL. The CDR3 coding sequence is TGCGCCAGCAGCCAAGAAAACGGGAACGTCTATGATGGCTACACCTTC. Amino acid sequence: CASSQENGNVYDGYTF.

This clone was seen a handful of times. The CDR3: CASVGQGIKLFF. CDR3 coding DNA: TGTGCCAGTGTCGGACAGGGGATAAAACTGTTTTTT. The rearrangement uses TRBV6-1 and TRBJ1-4; 9 bases agree with TRBD1. CDR1 is MNHNS, CDR2 SASEGT, per germline. The V gene end was trimmed by 9 bases and the J gene end by 10 bases; junction bases not matched to a gene: 6. The CDR3 contains 12 residues.

The chain combines TRBV7-9 with TRBJ1-1, with 8 positions matching TRBD1. V shed 2 bases, J shed 1 base, and the junction held 3 bases outside the gene matches. The CDR3 consists of 15 residues. Germline V lookup: CDR1 SEHNR, CDR2 FQNEAQ (reference sequence). The CDR3 loop is CASSLFRGQNTEAFF. CDR3 coding DNA: TGTGCCAGCAGCTTATTCAGGGGGCAGAACACTGAAGCTTTCTTT.